A selection of T cell receptor beta chains follows, all from one sample in a study of blood T cells in healthy people across ages. Each CDR3 protein gets one entry after TCRdb re-called the 5' RACE reads with MiXCR. The data show roughly 640,000 distinct CDR3 sequences, approximately 30% seen once. Specimen: blood. The receptors here all came from a woman over 75 in good health. Both conserved end residues are part of each CDR3. Size values are once, few and many counts, or a class for expanded clones, and some rows have none.

CDR3aa | j_gene | v_gene | abundance
CASSPDGEDSPLHF | TRBJ1-6 | TRBV18 | .
CATSRDDTHTDTQYF | TRBJ2-3 | TRBV15 | many
CASSWPARYEQYF | TRBJ2-7 | TRBV2 | few
CSASAAQAGGKLFF | TRBJ1-4 | TRBV20-1 | few
CASSYEDIDGYTF | TRBJ1-2 | TRBV6-2/TRBV6-3 | many
CASSFLGPIQYF | TRBJ2-7 | TRBV7-3 | .
CASSNLAGIQETQYF | TRBJ2-5 | TRBV5-1 | many
CASSQSGTGGGNTIYF | TRBJ1-3 | TRBV4-2 | many
CASSYPGTYGYTF | TRBJ1-2 | TRBV6-5 | many
CASSERAPNYGYTF | TRBJ1-2 | TRBV6-1 | few
CAWRARQYGYTF | TRBJ1-2 | TRBV30 | many
CASSQDFEEQYF | . | TRBV3-1 | .
CATTSGAAVDTQYF | TRBJ2-3 | TRBV5-1 | .
CATSGRRAQNTEAFF | TRBJ1-1 | TRBV24-1 | .
CASSPRRYPHEKLFF | TRBJ1-4 | TRBV7-2 | many
CSVKIQGNNEQFF | TRBJ2-1 | TRBV20-1 | many
CASSQDHTYQETQYF | TRBJ2-5 | TRBV3-1 | many
CASSRLTSGGHPRRNIQYF | TRBJ2-4 | TRBV28 | many
CASSLVGGGLSTDTQYF | TRBJ2-3 | TRBV5-6 | many
CASSDQGDTQYF | TRBJ2-3 | TRBV7-3 | many
CSVDWVTDNTEAFF | TRBJ1-1 | TRBV29-1 | .
CASSQLKEGSFQETQYF | TRBJ2-5 | TRBV3-1 | many
CAWSTQAGHPADTQYF | TRBJ2-3 | TRBV30 | many
CASSDPGTGDYQPQHF | TRBJ1-5 | TRBV6-1 | few
CASSPGIGSLAKNIQYF | TRBJ2-4 | TRBV6-2/TRBV6-3 | many
CASSFTSGGADEQFF | TRBJ2-1 | TRBV7-6 | many
CASSVQADRIRFSRAEAFF | TRBJ1-1 | TRBV6-2/TRBV6-3 | few
CAWRLGGNYEQYF | TRBJ2-7 | TRBV30 | many
CASSQTDRGLGNTIYF | TRBJ1-3 | TRBV4-2 | few
CSARDGTGSEQYF | TRBJ2-7 | TRBV20-1 | many
CASSTTGTHEPQHF | TRBJ1-5 | TRBV9 | few
CASSSPRTPNEQFF | TRBJ2-1 | TRBV7-2 | many
CASSLIDRNEKLFF | TRBJ1-4 | TRBV11-2 | .
CASSPAGGTSMETQYF | TRBJ2-5 | TRBV11-2 | many
CASSGTTSNQPQHF | TRBJ1-5 | TRBV6-1 | .
CASSGGLYEQYF | TRBJ2-7 | TRBV5-1 | many
CAWSRIPGPDTQYF | TRBJ2-3 | TRBV30 | few
CASRGPQNPQYF | TRBJ2-3 | TRBV18 | .
CASSFTESYEQYF | . | TRBV7-9 | .
CASTTAAGGYTF | TRBJ1-2 | TRBV19 | many
CASSTGQTANEQYF | TRBJ2-7 | TRBV5-5 | .
CATSGSTDTQYF | TRBJ2-3 | TRBV24-1 | few
CASSRPRTGGDTGELFF | TRBJ2-2 | TRBV6-2/TRBV6-3 | many
CASRRRQAGFNEKLFF | TRBJ1-4 | TRBV12-3/TRBV12-4 | many